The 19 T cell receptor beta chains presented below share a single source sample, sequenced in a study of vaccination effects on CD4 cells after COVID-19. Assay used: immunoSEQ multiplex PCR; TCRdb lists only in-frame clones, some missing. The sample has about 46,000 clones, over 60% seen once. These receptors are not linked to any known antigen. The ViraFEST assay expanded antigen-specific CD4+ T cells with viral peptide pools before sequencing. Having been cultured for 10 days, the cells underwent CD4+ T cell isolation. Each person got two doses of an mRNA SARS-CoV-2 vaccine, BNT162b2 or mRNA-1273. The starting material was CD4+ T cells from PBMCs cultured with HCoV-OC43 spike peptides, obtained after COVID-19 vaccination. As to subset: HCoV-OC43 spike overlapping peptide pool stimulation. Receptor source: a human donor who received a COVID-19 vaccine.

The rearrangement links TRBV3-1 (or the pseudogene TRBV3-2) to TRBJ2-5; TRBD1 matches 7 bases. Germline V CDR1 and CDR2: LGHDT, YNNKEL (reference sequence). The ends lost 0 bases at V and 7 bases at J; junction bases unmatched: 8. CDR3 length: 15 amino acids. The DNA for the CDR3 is TGTGCCAGCAGCCAAGATCTTGGGACAGTAAGGACCCAGTACTTC. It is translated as CASSQDLGTVRTQYF.

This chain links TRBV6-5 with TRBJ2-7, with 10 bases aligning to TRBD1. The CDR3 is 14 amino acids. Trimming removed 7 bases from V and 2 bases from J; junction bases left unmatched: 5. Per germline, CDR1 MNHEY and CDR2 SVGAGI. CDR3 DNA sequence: TGTGCCAGCACCGCGGGACAGGGGACCTACGAGCAGTACTTC. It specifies CASTAGQGTYEQYF.

CDR3 DNA sequence: TGTGCCAGCAGCCAAAGCGTTACCGGGGAGCTGTTTTTT. Translated, it gives CASSQSVTGELFF. The chain employs TRBV3-1 (or the pseudogene TRBV3-2) and TRBJ2-2; D remains unclear. V lost 2 bases to trimming and J lost 5 bases, with 6 bases between them. Germline loops: CDR1 LGHDT, CDR2 YNNKEL (reference sequence). This CDR3 spans 13 amino acids.

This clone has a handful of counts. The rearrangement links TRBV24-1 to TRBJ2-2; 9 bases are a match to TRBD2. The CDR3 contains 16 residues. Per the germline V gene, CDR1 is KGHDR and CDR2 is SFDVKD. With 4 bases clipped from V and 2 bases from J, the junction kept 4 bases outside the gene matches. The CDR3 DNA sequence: TGTGCCACCAGTGAGCCGGGACTAGCAAACACCGGGGAGCTGTTTTTT. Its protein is CATSEPGLANTGELFF.

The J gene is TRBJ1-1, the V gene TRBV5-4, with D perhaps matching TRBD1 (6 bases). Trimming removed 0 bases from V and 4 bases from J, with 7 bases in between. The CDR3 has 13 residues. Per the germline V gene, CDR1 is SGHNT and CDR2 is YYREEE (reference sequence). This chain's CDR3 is CASSLGGGTEAFF. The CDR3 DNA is TGTGCCAGCAGCTTGGGAGGGGGCACTGAAGCTTTCTTT.

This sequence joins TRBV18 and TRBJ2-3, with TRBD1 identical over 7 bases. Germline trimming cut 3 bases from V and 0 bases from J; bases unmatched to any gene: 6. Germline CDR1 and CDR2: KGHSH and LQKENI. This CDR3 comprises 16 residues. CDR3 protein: CASSPGQFWSTDTQYF. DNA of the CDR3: TGTGCCAGCTCACCGGGACAGTTTTGGAGCACAGATACGCAGTATTTT.

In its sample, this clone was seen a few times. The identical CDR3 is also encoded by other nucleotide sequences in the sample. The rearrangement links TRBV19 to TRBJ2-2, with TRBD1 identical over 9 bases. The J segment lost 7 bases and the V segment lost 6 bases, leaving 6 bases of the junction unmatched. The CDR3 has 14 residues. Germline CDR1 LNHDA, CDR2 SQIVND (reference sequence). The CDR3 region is CASRRDRDFGELFF. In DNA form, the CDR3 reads TGTGCCAGTAGGAGGGACAGGGATTTCGGGGAGCTGTTTTTT.

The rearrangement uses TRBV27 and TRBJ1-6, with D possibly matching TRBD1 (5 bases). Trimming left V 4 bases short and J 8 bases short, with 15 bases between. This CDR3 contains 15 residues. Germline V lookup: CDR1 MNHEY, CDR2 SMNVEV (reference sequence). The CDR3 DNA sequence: TGTGCCAGCAGTTCAAGCCAGGGTTTGCATTCACCCCTCCACTTT. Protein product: CASSSSQGLHSPLHF.

CDR3 DNA sequence: TGTGCCATCAGTGTTCAGGGTGAGGACACTGAAGCTTTCTTT. It yields the protein CAISVQGEDTEAFF. This sequence joins TRBV10-3 and TRBJ1-1; maybe TRBD1 (5 bases). V was shortened by 4 bases and J by 3 bases, with 12 bases between the two germline ends. This CDR3 region has 14 residues. CDR1 and CDR2 (germline): ENHRY, SYGVKD.

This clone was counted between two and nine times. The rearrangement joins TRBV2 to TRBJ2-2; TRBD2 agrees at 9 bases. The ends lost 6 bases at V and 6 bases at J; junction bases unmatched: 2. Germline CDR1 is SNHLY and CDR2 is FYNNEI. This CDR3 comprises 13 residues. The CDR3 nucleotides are TGTGCCAGCAGGGGACTAGCCCCCGGGGAGCTGTTTTTT. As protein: CASRGLAPGELFF.

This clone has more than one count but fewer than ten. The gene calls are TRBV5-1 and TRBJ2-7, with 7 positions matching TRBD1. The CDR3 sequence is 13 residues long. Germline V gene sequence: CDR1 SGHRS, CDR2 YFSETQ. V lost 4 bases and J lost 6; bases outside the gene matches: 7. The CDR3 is CASSQDRLGEQYF. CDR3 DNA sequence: TGCGCCAGCAGCCAGGACAGGTTGGGCGAGCAGTACTTC.

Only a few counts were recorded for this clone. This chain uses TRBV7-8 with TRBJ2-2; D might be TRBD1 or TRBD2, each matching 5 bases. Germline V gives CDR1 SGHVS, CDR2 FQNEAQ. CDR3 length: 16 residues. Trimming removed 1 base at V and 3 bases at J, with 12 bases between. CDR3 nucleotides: TGTGCCAGCAGCTTAGTCCCAGGGAGAGACACCGGGGAGCTGTTTTTT. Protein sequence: CASSLVPGRDTGELFF.

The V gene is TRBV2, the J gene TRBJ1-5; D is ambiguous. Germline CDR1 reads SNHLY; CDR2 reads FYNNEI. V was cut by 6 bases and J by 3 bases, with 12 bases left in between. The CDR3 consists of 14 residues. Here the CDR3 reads CASREHSNNQPQHF. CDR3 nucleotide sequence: TGTGCCAGCAGGGAGCACAGTAACAATCAGCCCCAGCATTTT.

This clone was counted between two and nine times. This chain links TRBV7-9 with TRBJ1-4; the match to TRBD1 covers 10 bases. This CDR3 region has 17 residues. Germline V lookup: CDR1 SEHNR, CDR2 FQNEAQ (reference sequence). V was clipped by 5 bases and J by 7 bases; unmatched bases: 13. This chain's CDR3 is CASSADRGLRGGEKLFF. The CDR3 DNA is TGTGCCAGCAGCGCTGACAGGGGGCTCCGGGGGGGTGAAAAACTGTTTTTT.

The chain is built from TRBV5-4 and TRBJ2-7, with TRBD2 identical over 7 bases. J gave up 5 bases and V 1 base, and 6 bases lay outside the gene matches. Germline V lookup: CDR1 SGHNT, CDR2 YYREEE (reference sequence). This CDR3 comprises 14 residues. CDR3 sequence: CASSLRGDRHEQYF. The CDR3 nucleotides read TGTGCCAGCAGCTTGCGGGGGGATAGACACGAGCAGTACTTC. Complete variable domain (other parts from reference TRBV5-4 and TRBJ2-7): ETGVTQSPTHLIKTRGQQVTLRCSSQSGHNTVSWYQQALGQGPQFIFQYYREEENGRGNFPPRFSGLQFPNYSSELNVNALELDDSALYLCASSLRGDRHEQYFGPGTRLTVT.

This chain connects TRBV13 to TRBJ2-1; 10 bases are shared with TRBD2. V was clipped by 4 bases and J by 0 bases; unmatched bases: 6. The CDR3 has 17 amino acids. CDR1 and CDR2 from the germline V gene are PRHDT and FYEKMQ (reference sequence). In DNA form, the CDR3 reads TGTGCCAGCAGCTCGCTAATAGCGGGAGGCTCCTACAATGAGCAGTTCTTC. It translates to CASSSLIAGGSYNEQFF.

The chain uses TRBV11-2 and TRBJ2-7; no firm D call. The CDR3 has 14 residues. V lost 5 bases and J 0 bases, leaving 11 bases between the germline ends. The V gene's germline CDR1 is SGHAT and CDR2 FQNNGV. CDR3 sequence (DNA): TGTGCCAGCAGCGAGTTAAGAGCCTCCTACGAGCAGTACTTC. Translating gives CASSELRASYEQYF.

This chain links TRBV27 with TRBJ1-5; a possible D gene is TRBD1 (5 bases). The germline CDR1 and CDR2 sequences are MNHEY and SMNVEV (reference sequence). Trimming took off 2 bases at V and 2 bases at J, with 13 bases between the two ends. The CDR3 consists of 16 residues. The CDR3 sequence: CASSLRREGRNQPQHF. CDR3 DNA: TGTGCCAGCAGTTTACGCAGGGAAGGTCGCAATCAGCCCCAGCATTTT.

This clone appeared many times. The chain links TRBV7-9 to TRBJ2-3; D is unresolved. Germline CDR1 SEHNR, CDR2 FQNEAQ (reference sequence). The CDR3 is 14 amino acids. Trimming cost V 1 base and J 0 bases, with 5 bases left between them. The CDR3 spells CASSLELSTDTQYF. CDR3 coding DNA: TGTGCCAGCAGCTTAGAGCTGAGCACAGATACGCAGTATTTT.